The source of this TCR beta chain is a study of blood T cell repertoires in COVID-19. About the study: T cells, B-cell-depleted T cells, or PBMCs provided the cDNA or gDNA that served as material.

Per the original methods: Using reference gene primer amplification, nucleated cell counts were estimated. Some clones are missing from TCRdb's copy, which holds only in-frame ones; the method was immunoSEQ multiplex PCR. Clone size and the V and J calls come from that table; the DNA yielded D and trimming. The repertoire has 300,000 to 350,000 clones, roughly 90% of them found once; the top ten carry 6% to 7%. Patients from Seattle were sampled longitudinally, starting during active infection. CDR1 is MDHEN, CDR2 SYDVKM, per germline. V lost 4 bases to trimming and J lost 2 bases, with 9 bases between them. The CDR3 loop spans 14 amino acids.

The sample consisted of peripheral blood. The sequence derives from a woman aged 25-40 years with COVID-19, enrolled during active disease. The rearrangement joins TRBV28 to TRBJ1-5, with D maybe TRBD1 (6 bases). CDR3 sequence reads: CASSYRVGNQPQHF. The DNA of the CDR3 is TGTGCCAGCAGTTACAGGGTAGGCAATCAGCCCCAGCATTTT.